These T cell receptor beta chains were read from a single sample in a study of blood T cell repertoires in COVID-19. Repertoires were generated with immunoSEQ multiplex PCR, while TCRdb's copy carries only in-frame clones and drops some. The sample includes some 310,000 clones, 90% of them seen just once. Specimen: peripheral blood. The source is a middle-aged woman with COVID-19, enrolled during active disease. CDR3s include the opening cysteine and the closing phenylalanine or tryptophan. Each record gives: D gene, J gene, V gene, clone size, CDR3 protein, CDR3 DNA. D genes are given only for firm matches. Clone size is not always given. Where it is, it says once, few, many or a class for expanded clones.

TRBD1 TRBJ2-1 TRBV6-4 NA CASSDSVGQGANEQFF TGTGCCAGCAGTGACTCGGTGGGACAGGGGGCGAATGAGCAGTTCTTC
TRBD1 TRBJ2-3 TRBV19 NA CASSIGVSTGPDTQYF TGTGCCAGTAGTATAGGGGTATCGACAGGGCCTGATACGCAGTATTTT
TRBD1 TRBJ1-5 TRBV19 NA CATLDRGGNQPQHF TGTGCCACCCTAGACAGGGGAGGCAATCAGCCCCAGCATTTT
TRBD1 TRBJ2-1 TRBV5-4 NA CASSFRTGFTGEQFF TGTGCCAGCAGCTTTCGGACAGGTTTTACGGGTGAGCAGTTCTTC
TRBD1 TRBJ1-2 TRBV5-5 once CASSTGDRGVYGYTF TGTGCCAGCAGCACCGGGGACAGGGGAGTCTATGGCTACACCTTC
TRBD1 TRBJ1-6 TRBV5-1 NA CASSWGQFSSYNSPLHF TGCGCCAGCAGCTGGGGACAGTTCAGCTCCTATAATTCACCCCTCCACTTT
NA TRBJ1-2 TRBV29-1 NA CSVENGGGYGYTF TGCAGCGTTGAAAATGGGGGGGGTTATGGCTACACCTTC
NA TRBJ2-5 TRBV3-1/TRBV3-2 NA CASSLDPRGIETQYF TGTGCCAGCAGCCTGGACCCTAGAGGGATAGAGACCCAGTACTTC
TRBD1 TRBJ1-2 TRBV27 NA CASSLSRWDRGISGYTF TGTGCCAGCAGTTTATCGCGGTGGGACAGGGGGATCTCTGGCTACACCTTC
NA TRBJ1-2 TRBV7-6 NA CASSLVTGPNYGYTF TGTGCCAGCAGCTTAGTTACAGGGCCTAACTATGGCTACACCTTC
NA TRBJ1-6 TRBV19 NA CASSNGGLNSPLHF TGTGCCAGTAGTAATGGGGGCTTAAATTCACCCCTCCACTTT
NA TRBJ1-2 TRBV27 NA CASRRQENYGYTF TGTGCCAGCAGACGACAGGAGAACTATGGCTACACCTTC
NA TRBJ2-7 TRBV2 NA CASSAQGSSYEQYF TGTGCCAGCAGTGCACAGGGTAGCTCCTACGAGCAGTACTTC
TRBD2 TRBJ2-7 TRBV27 NA CASSPPPAGGPEQYF TGTGCCAGCAGTCCGCCCCCAGCGGGAGGGCCGGAGCAGTACTTC
NA TRBJ1-5 TRBV4-1 once CASSQDDRPGRNQPQHF TGCGCCAGCAGCCAAGATGATCGGCCAGGGAGGAATCAGCCCCAGCATTTT
NA TRBJ2-3 TRBV9 NA CASSVSPSVSTDTQYF TGTGCCAGCAGCGTAAGTCCTAGCGTAAGCACAGATACGCAGTATTTT
TRBD1 TRBJ2-1 TRBV4-3 NA CASSQDLDRGASSYNEQFF TGCGCCAGCAGCCAAGATTTGGACAGGGGGGCTAGCTCCTACAATGAGCAGTTCTTC
TRBD2 TRBJ2-1 TRBV19 NA CASSRLGERDEQFF TGTGCCAGTAGTAGGCTAGGCGAGCGGGACGAGCAGTTCTTC
TRBD1 TRBJ2-2 TRBV30 NA CAWTDRDEGELFF TGTGCCTGGACGGACAGGGACGAGGGGGAGCTGTTTTTT
TRBD1 TRBJ1-5 TRBV28 NA CASSLDRAAQPQHF TGTGCCAGCAGTCTGGACAGGGCGGCGCAGCCCCAGCATTTT
TRBD1 TRBJ1-4 TRBV24-1 NA CATSESPGQGAANEKLFF TGTGCCACCAGTGAGTCCCCGGGACAGGGGGCTGCTAATGAAAAACTGTTTTTT
TRBD2 TRBJ2-1 TRBV5-1 once CASSLLPGLSNNEQFF TGCGCCAGCAGCTTGTTACCGGGACTATCCAACAATGAGCAGTTCTTC
TRBD1 TRBJ1-6 TRBV10-3 NA CAIRGQGAGGNNSPLHF TGTGCCATACGGGGACAGGGGGCAGGAGGGAACAATTCACCCCTCCACTTT
TRBD1 TRBJ1-2 TRBV27 NA CASRFSGGQGTNYGYTF TGTGCCAGCAGATTCTCAGGGGGCCAGGGTACTAACTATGGCTACACCTTC
NA TRBJ1-2 TRBV4-3 NA CASSQDWGDEKDGYTF TGCGCCAGCAGCCAAGACTGGGGCGATGAGAAAGATGGCTACACCTTC
NA TRBJ1-2 TRBV6-2/TRBV6-3 NA CASSYSRLLNYGYTF TGTGCCAGCAGTTATTCACGACTCTTAAACTATGGCTACACCTTC
NA TRBJ2-5 TRBV7-9 NA CASSPARDFRETQYF TGTGCCAGCAGCCCGGCCCGGGACTTTCGAGAGACCCAGTACTTC
NA TRBJ1-4 TRBV29-1 NA CSVGQTYEKLFF TGCAGCGTTGGACAGACATATGAAAAACTGTTTTTT
NA TRBJ2-7 TRBV5-5 NA CASSLGAYEQYF TGTGCCAGCAGCTTGGGCGCCTACGAGCAGTACTTC
NA TRBJ2-7 TRBV4-2 NA CASSYRIEPHYEQYF TGTGCCAGCAGCTACAGGATCGAGCCCCACTACGAGCAGTACTTC
TRBD1 TRBJ1-4 TRBV6-5 NA CASRDRGATNEKLFF TGTGCCAGCAGGGACAGGGGGGCGACTAATGAAAAACTGTTTTTT
TRBD2 TRBJ2-1 TRBV5-1 NA CASSNRAGASYNEQFF TGCGCCAGCAGCAACAGAGCGGGAGCTTCCTACAATGAGCAGTTCTTC
TRBD2 TRBJ2-3 TRBV4-2 NA CASSQDELAGTADTQYF TGTGCCAGCAGCCAAGATGAACTAGCGGGGACTGCAGATACGCAGTATTTT
TRBD2 TRBJ2-2 TRBV6-2/TRBV6-3 NA CASSYRTSGSPGELFF TGTGCCAGCAGTTACCGGACTAGCGGGAGTCCCGGGGAGCTGTTTTTT
NA TRBJ1-2 TRBV24-1 NA CATSVDNYGYTF TGTGCCACCAGTGTAGATAACTATGGCTACACCTTC
NA TRBJ1-5 TRBV24-1 NA CATSVGGGDSNQPQHF TGTGCCACCAGTGTCGGGGGGGGAGATAGCAATCAGCCCCAGCATTTT
NA TRBJ1-5 TRBV18 NA CASSPYEQVNQPQHF TGTGCCAGCTCACCGTATGAACAGGTCAATCAGCCCCAGCATTTT
NA TRBJ2-5 TRBV5-6 NA CASSSYPGGAQYF TGTGCCAGCAGCTCCTATCCTGGAGGGGCCCAGTACTTC
NA TRBJ2-2 TRBV7-2 NA CASSPPGMGELFF TGTGCCAGCAGCCCGCCCGGGATGGGGGAGCTGTTTTTT
NA TRBJ1-4 TRBV7-2 NA CASSLVLGVKNEKLFF TGTGCCAGCAGCTTAGTGTTAGGAGTGAAAAATGAAAAACTGTTTTTT
TRBD1 TRBJ1-2 TRBV7-6 NA CASSSSTGGYGYTF TGTGCCAGCAGCTCCTCAACAGGGGGATATGGCTACACCTTC
NA TRBJ1-2 TRBV5-1 NA CASSLEVGVNLNYGYTF TGCGCCAGCAGCTTGGAGGTGGGAGTCAACCTTAACTATGGCTACACCTTC